Each of the 24 T cell receptor beta chains below was sequenced from the same sample in a study of cytomegalovirus exposure and HLA in healthy donors. Researchers ran the PCR with 60 Vbeta and 13 Jbeta primers. Profiled with immunoSEQ multiplex PCR; TCRdb holds only in-frame clones, not every one. This sample has 200,000 to 250,000 clones, with 65% to 90% found just once. Sequenced material: PBMCs. The receptors were gathered from a girl between 5 and 17 years old in good health and CMV-seronegative.

The rearrangement joins TRBV6-5 to TRBJ2-7, with TRBD1 identical over 7 bases. Trimming removed 2 bases from V and 6 bases from J; junction bases left unmatched: 7. The CDR3 runs to 14 residues. CDR1 MNHEY and CDR2 SVGAGI come from the germline V gene. CDR3 sequence: CASSYGRQGGEQYF. The DNA of the CDR3 is TGTGCCAGCAGTTACGGGCGACAGGGTGGCGAGCAGTACTTC.

This clone has a single count. The chain employs TRBV28 and TRBJ1-4; D perhaps matches TRBD1 (5 bases). CDR3 length equals 16 residues. Germline CDR1 reads MDHEN; CDR2 reads SYDVKM. The V end lost 7 bases, the J end lost 1 base, and 16 bases lay between the germline ends. CDR3 sequence reads: CASTSVQGVTNEKLFF. The CDR3, as DNA: TGTGCCAGCACCAGCGTCCAGGGTGTAACTAATGAAAAACTGTTTTTT.

This clone has a handful of counts. The V gene is TRBV4-1, the J gene TRBJ1-2; a possible D gene is TRBD1 (5 bases). The germline gives CDR1 MGHRA, CDR2 YSYEKL. The CDR3 contains 12 residues. The V end was cut by 3 bases, the J end by 7 bases, with 9 bases between. Written as DNA, the CDR3 is TGCGCCAGCAGCCACGGGGGATTTGGCTACACCTTC. This sequence encodes CASSHGGFGYTF.

The chain links TRBV18 to TRBJ2-1; 7 bases align to TRBD1. CDR3 size: 13 residues. Germline V gene lookup returns CDR1 KGHSH and CDR2 LQKENI. V shed 5 bases, J shed 5 bases, and the junction held 3 bases outside the gene matches. Here the CDR3 reads CASSIGQDNEQFF. The CDR3 bases are TGTGCCAGCTCAATCGGACAGGACAATGAGCAGTTCTTC.

This sequence joins TRBV19 and TRBJ1-1; D is undetermined. Germline V lookup: CDR1 LNHDA, CDR2 SQIVND (reference sequence). V dropped 5 bases and J dropped 0 bases, with 19 bases sitting between them. The CDR3 spans 17 residues. The CDR3 is CASSLGRGEGMNTEAFF. The DNA for the CDR3 is TGTGCCAGTAGTTTGGGTCGTGGAGAGGGTATGAACACTGAAGCTTTCTTT.

The V and J genes are TRBV7-3 and TRBJ2-5, with TRBD1 matching over 10 bases. The CDR3 covers 15 residues. Germline values: CDR1 SGHTA, CDR2 FQGTGA. Unmatched junction bases numbered 5, after V lost 0 bases and J lost 7 bases. CDR3 in DNA: TGTGCCAGCAGCTTAACCGGGACAGGGGCTCGGACCCAGTACTTC. Translation: CASSLTGTGARTQYF.

This clone appeared a single time. The V and J genes are TRBV7-9 and TRBJ2-7, with D unclear. The V gene's germline CDR1 is SEHNR and CDR2 FQNEAQ (reference sequence). The ends were cut back, 5 bases at V and 3 bases at J, with 11 bases in the middle. The CDR3 has 13 residues. DNA for the CDR3: TGTGCCAGCAGCCCGATTAGCAGCTACGAGCAGTACTTC. Residues: CASSPISSYEQYF.

V gene TRBV30 combines with J gene TRBJ2-7; TRBD2 aligns across 11 bases. The CDR3 sequence is 14 residues long. J was trimmed by 2 bases and V by 6 bases; bases with no gene match: 6. Germline CDR1 and CDR2: GTSNPN and SVGIG (reference sequence). For the CDR3, the DNA is TGTGCCTGCCCCGGGACTAGCGGCACCTACGAGCAGTACTTC. Amino acid sequence: CACPGTSGTYEQYF.

The V gene is TRBV7-3, the J gene TRBJ1-2, with 8 nucleotides matching TRBD1. The J segment lost 2 bases and the V segment lost 4 bases, leaving 21 bases of the junction unmatched. The CDR3 totals 20 residues. Looked up from germline, CDR1 is SGHTA and CDR2 is FQGTGA. In DNA, the CDR3 is TGTGCCAGCAGCTCCTATCCGGGACAGGCACCATCCGCCATAAACTATGGCTACACCTTC. It yields the protein CASSSYPGQAPSAINYGYTF.

This chain links TRBV7-9 with TRBJ1-2; TRBD1 is a possible D gene (6 bases). Germline V gene data show CDR1 as SEHNR and CDR2 as FQNEAQ (reference sequence). The CDR3 spans 15 residues. V was shortened by 1 base and J by 4 bases, with 13 bases between the two germline ends. This CDR3 reads CASSLEQGWSYGYTF. The CDR3 bases are TGTGCCAGCAGCTTAGAACAGGGTTGGAGCTATGGCTACACCTTC.

The V call is TRBV7-9, the J call TRBJ2-1; the D gene is possibly TRBD1 (6 bases). CDR3 length: 15 amino acids. CDR1 and CDR2 (germline): SEHNR, FQNEAQ (reference sequence). Trimming left V 7 bases short and J 7 bases short, with 20 bases between. CDR3 DNA sequence: TGTGCCAGCAAATCAGGGGCCCGCAGAAGGAATGAGCAGTTCTTC. Amino acid sequence: CASKSGARRRNEQFF.

This clone has more than one count but fewer than ten. The chain recombines TRBV5-6 with TRBJ1-2; 9 nucleotides match TRBD1. This CDR3 is built from 13 residues. CDR1 and CDR2 (germline): SGHDT, YYEEEE. Unmatched junction bases numbered 12, after V lost 4 bases and J lost 14 bases. CDR3 bases: TGTGCCAGCAGCCAACCGGGACAGGGATATGGAACCTTC. Its protein product is CASSQPGQGYGTF.

This clone has only one observation. The rearrangement joins TRBV18 to TRBJ2-7; no reliable D call. The CDR3 has 13 amino acids. CDR1 and CDR2 (germline): KGHSH, LQKENI. Trimming shortened V by 8 bases and J by 3 bases, and 14 bases separated the two germline ends. The DNA for the CDR3 is TGTGCCAGCCGTACCACTACCGACTACGAGCAGTACTTC. It is translated as CASRTTTDYEQYF.

The chain recombines TRBV2 with TRBJ1-1; no reliable D call. The CDR3 is made up of 13 amino acids. Trimming stripped 7 bases from V and 1 base from J, with 10 bases between. Germline V gives CDR1 SNHLY, CDR2 FYNNEI. The CDR3 region has the DNA TGTGCCAGCAAGAGGGCGTCGAACACTGAAGCTTTCTTT. Its protein is CASKRASNTEAFF.

This clone has only a few counts. V usage is TRBV6-5 and J usage is TRBJ1-1; D ambiguous. Germline values: CDR1 MNHEY, CDR2 SVGAGI. V dropped 2 bases and J dropped 0 bases, with 7 bases sitting between them. CDR3 length equals 14 residues. Written as DNA, the CDR3 is TGTGCCAGCAGTTACGGGAGCTTGAACACTGAAGCTTTCTTT. It codes for CASSYGSLNTEAFF.

This clone was seen only a few times. The chain has TRBV5-1 and TRBJ2-3; perhaps TRBD2 as D (6 bases). This CDR3 is 15 amino acids long. The V gene lost 7 bases and the J gene lost 6 bases, with 21 bases spanning the gap. The germline V gene has CDR1 SGHRS and CDR2 YFSETQ. The CDR3 is CASAAGTLQSDTQYF. The CDR3 nucleotides are TGCGCCAGCGCCGCGGGAACACTTCAATCGGATACGCAGTATTTT. The variable domain in full, completed from reference TRBV5-1 and TRBJ2-3, reads KAGVTQTPRYLIKTRGQQVTLSCSPISGHRSVSWYQQTPGQGLQFLFEYFSETQRNKGNFPGRFSGRQFSNSRSEMNVSTLELGDSALYLCASAAGTLQSDTQYFGPGTRLTVL.

V gene TRBV7-9 combines with J gene TRBJ1-2, with 8 bases identical to TRBD1. Germline V gene sequence: CDR1 SEHNR, CDR2 FQNEAQ (reference sequence). This CDR3 region has 17 residues. With V trimmed by 5 bases and J by 0 bases, 11 bases remained unmatched. This CDR3 reads CASSVTLTGDSNYGYTF. CDR3 in DNA: TGTGCCAGCAGCGTTACTCTGACAGGGGATTCTAACTATGGCTACACCTTC.

The genes are TRBV28 and TRBJ1-2, with 7 bases aligning to TRBD1. The CDR3 is made up of 12 amino acids. Germline lookup yields CDR1 MDHEN and CDR2 SYDVKM. V lost 4 bases and J lost 9; bases outside the gene matches: 5. CDR3 sequence (DNA): TGTGCCAGCAGTTCCTACAGGGGTCGCTACACCTTC. Its translation is CASSSYRGRYTF.

The genes are TRBV27 and TRBJ1-3, with a tentative D call TRBD1 (5 bases). V was shortened by 5 bases and J by 0 bases, with 14 bases between the two germline ends. Germline-derived CDR1 and CDR2 are MNHEY and SMNVEV (reference sequence). The CDR3 contains 16 residues. The CDR3 protein is CASSPATVRSGNTIYF. The CDR3 region has the DNA TGTGCCAGCAGTCCGGCGACAGTCCGCTCTGGAAACACCATATATTTT.

This clone was observed a single time. This CDR3 is also generated by other DNA sequences in the sample. V and J are TRBV19 and TRBJ1-2; D possibly corresponds to TRBD1 (6 bases). CDR1 is LNHDA, CDR2 SQIVND, per germline (reference sequence). This CDR3 region has 13 residues. Trimming left V 3 bases short and J 8 bases short, with 13 bases between. The CDR3 is CASSIRAGDGYTF. In DNA, the CDR3 is TGTGCCAGTAGTATTCGGGCAGGGGACGGCTACACCTTC.

The chain has TRBV2 and TRBJ1-2; TRBD1 might be the D (6 bases). The CDR3 has 14 amino acids. Deletions cut 6 bases from V and 3 bases from J, with 14 bases between. The germline V gene has CDR1 SNHLY and CDR2 FYNNEI. The CDR3 DNA reads TGTGCCAGCAGATCACAGGGACGTTACTATGGCTACACCTTC. Protein product: CASRSQGRYYGYTF.

The chain carries TRBV27 and TRBJ2-3, with 11 bases lining up with TRBD2. The V gene's germline CDR1 is MNHEY and CDR2 SMNVEV (reference sequence). The CDR3 has 16 residues. The V segment lost 5 bases and the J segment 4 bases; nucleotides outside the gene matches: 8. The CDR3 protein is CASSRRLAGQADTQYF. The CDR3 bases are TGTGCCAGCAGTCGTAGACTAGCGGGGCAGGCAGATACGCAGTATTTT.

The CDR3 DNA reads TGTGCCAGTAGTATATCCAGGGCTCGTACGTATGGTTGGAATGAGCAGTTCTTC. Translation gives CASSISRARTYGWNEQFF. This rearrangement joins TRBV19 to TRBJ2-1, with D possibly TRBD1 on 5 matching bases. V lost 2 bases and J 7 bases, leaving 24 bases between the germline ends. Germline V gene lookup returns CDR1 LNHDA and CDR2 SQIVND (reference sequence). The CDR3 consists of 18 residues.

The chain has TRBV5-1 and TRBJ2-7; 7 bases map to TRBD1. This CDR3 comprises 14 residues. Losses at the gene ends were 0 bases for V and 3 bases for J; bases not matched to a gene: 3. CDR1 is SGHRS, CDR2 YFSETQ, per germline. In DNA, the CDR3 is TGCGCCAGCAGCTTGGAGGGGGCGATCTACGAGCAGTACTTC. Translated, it gives CASSLEGAIYEQYF.